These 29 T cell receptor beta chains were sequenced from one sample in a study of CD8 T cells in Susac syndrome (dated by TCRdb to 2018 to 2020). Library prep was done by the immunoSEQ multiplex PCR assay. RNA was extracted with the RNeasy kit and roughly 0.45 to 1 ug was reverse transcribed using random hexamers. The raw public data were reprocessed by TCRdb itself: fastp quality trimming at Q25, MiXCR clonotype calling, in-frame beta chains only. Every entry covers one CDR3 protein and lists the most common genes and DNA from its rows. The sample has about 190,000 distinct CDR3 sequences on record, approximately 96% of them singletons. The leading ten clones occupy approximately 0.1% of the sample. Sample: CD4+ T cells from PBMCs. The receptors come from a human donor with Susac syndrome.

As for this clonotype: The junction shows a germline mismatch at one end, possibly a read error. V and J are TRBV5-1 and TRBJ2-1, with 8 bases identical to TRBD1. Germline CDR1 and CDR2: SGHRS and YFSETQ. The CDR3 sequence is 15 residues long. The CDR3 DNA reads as TGCGCCAGCAGCTTGCCAGGGGGCTCCAACAATGAGCAGTTCTTC. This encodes CASSLPGGSNNEQFF.

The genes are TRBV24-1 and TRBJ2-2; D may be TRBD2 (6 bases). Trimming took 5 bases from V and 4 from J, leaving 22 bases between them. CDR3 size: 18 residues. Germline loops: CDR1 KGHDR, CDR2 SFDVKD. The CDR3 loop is CATSARPTGLAITGELFF. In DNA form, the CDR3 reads TGTGCCACCAGTGCCCGCCCCACCGGGCTAGCGATCACCGGGGAGCTGTTTTTT.

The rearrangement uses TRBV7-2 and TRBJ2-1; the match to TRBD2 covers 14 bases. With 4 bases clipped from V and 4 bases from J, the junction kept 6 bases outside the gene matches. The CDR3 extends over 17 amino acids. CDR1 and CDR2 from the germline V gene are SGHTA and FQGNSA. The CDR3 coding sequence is TGTGCCAGCAGCTCTCGCTGGACTAGCGGGGGGTACAATGAGCAGTTCTTC. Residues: CASSSRWTSGGYNEQFF.

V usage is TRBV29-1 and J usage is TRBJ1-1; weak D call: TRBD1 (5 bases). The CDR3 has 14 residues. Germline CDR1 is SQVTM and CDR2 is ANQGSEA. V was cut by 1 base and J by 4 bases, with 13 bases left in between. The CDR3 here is CSVEVSGMGTEAFF. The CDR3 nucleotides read TGCAGCGTTGAAGTATCAGGGATGGGCACTGAAGCTTTCTTT.

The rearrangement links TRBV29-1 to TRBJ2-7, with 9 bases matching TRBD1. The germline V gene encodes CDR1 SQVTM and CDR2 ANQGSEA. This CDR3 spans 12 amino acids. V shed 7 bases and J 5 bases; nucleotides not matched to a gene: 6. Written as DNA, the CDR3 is TGCAGCGCCGGGACAGGGTTCGACGAGCAGTACTTC. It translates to CSAGTGFDEQYF.

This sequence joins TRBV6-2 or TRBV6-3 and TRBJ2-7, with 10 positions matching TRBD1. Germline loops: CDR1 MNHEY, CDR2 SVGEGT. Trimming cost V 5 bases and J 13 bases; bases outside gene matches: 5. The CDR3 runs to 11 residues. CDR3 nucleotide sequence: TGTGCCAGCAGTGATGACAGGGGGCTCTACTTC. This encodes CASSDDRGLYF.

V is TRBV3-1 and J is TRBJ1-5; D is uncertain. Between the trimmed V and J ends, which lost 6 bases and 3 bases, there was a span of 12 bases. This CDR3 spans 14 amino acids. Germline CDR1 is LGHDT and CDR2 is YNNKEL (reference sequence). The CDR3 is CASRYGFFNQPQHF. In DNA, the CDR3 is TGTGCCAGCAGGTACGGGTTCTTCAATCAGCCCCAGCATTTT.

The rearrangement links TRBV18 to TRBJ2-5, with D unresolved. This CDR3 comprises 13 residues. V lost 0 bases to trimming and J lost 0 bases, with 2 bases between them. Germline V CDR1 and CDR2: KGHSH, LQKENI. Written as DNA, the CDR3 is TGTGCCAGCTCACCACCGTACCAAGAGACCCAGTACTTC. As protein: CASSPPYQETQYF. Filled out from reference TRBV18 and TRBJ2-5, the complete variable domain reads NAGVMQNPRHLVRRRGQEARLRCSPMKGHSHVYWYRQLPEEGLKFMVYLQKENIIDESGMPKERFSAEFPKEGPSILRIQQVVRGDSAAYFCASSPPYQETQYFGPGTRLLVL.

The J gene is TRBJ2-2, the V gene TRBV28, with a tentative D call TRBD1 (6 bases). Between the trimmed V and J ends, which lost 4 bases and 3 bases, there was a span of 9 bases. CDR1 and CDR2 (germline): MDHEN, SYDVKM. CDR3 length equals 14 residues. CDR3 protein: CASSSPGDTGELFF. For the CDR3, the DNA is TGTGCCAGCAGTTCCCCAGGGGACACCGGGGAGCTGTTTTTT.

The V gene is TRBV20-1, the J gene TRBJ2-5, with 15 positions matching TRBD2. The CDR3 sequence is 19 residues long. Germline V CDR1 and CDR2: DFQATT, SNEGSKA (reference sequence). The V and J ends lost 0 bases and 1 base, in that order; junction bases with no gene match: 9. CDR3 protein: CSARDRGLAGGILQETQYF. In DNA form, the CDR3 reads TGCAGTGCTAGAGATCGAGGACTAGCGGGGGGGATCCTCCAAGAGACCCAGTACTTC.

CDR3 DNA sequence: TGTGCCAGTAGAACCACATTAGTCGGGGAGCTGTTTTTT. Encoded protein: CASRTTLVGELFF. The chain carries TRBV19 and TRBJ2-2; D gene ambiguous. Germline V gives CDR1 LNHDA, CDR2 SQIVND (reference sequence). With 6 bases removed from V and 7 bases from J, the gap between germline ends came to 12 bases. The CDR3 is 13 amino acids.

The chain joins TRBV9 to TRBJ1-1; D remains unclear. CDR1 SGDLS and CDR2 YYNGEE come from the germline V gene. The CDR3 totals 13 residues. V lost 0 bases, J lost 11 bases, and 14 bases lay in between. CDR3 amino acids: CASSVDPRGRAFF. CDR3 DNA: TGTGCCAGCAGCGTAGATCCAAGAGGTCGGGCTTTCTTT. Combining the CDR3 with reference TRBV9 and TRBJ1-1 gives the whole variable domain DSGVTQTPKHLITATGQRVTLRCSPRSGDLSVYWYQQSLDQGLQFLIQYYNGEERAKGNILERFSAQQFPDLHSELNLSSLELGDSALYFCASSVDPRGRAFFGQGTRLTVV.

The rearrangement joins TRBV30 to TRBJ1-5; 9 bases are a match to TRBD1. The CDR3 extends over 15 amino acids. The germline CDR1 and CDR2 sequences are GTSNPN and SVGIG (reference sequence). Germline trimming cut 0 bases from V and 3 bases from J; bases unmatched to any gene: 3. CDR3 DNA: TGTGCCTGGAGTGTATGGGACAGGGACAATCAGCCCCAGCATTTT. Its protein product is CAWSVWDRDNQPQHF.

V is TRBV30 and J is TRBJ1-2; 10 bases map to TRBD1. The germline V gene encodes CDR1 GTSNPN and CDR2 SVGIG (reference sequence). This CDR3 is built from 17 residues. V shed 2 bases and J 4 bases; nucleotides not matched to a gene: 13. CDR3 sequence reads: CAWSLRGTGVRAYGYTF. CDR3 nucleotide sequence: TGTGCCTGGAGTTTAAGGGGGACAGGGGTTCGGGCCTATGGCTACACCTTC. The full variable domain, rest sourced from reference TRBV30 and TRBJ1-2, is SQTIHQWPATLVQPVGSPLSLECTVEGTSNPNLYWYRQAAGRGLQLLFYSVGIGQISSEVPQNLSASRPQDRQFILSSKKLLLSDSGFYLCAWSLRGTGVRAYGYTFGSGTRLTVV.

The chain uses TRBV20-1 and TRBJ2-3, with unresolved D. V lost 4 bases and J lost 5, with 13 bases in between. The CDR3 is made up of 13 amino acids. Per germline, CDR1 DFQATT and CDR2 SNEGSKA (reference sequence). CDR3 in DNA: TGCAGTGCTAAAAGGGAAACTGGAGATACGCAGTATTTT. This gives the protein CSAKRETGDTQYF.

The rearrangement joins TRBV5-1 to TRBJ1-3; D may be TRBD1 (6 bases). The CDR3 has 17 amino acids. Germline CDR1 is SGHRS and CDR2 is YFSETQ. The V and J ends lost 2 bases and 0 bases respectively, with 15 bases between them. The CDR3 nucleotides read TGCGCCAGCAGCTTTAGCCAGGGGCCTAGCTCTGGAAACACCATATATTTT. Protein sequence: CASSFSQGPSSGNTIYF. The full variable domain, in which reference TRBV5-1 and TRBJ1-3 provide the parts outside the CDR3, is KAGVTQTPRYLIKTRGQQVTLSCSPISGHRSVSWYQQTPGQGLQFLFEYFSETQRNKGNFPGRFSGRQFSNSRSEMNVSTLELGDSALYLCASSFSQGPSSGNTIYFGEGSWLTVV.

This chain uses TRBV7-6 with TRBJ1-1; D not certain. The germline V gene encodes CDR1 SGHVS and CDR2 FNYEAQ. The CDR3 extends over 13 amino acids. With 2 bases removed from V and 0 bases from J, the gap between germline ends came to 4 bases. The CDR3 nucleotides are TGTGCCAGCAGCTTATGGCTGAACACTGAAGCTTTCTTT. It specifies CASSLWLNTEAFF.

The CDR3 loop is CATQSSGGYGYTF. The CDR3 DNA sequence: TGTGCCACCCAATCCTCAGGGGGCTATGGCTACACCTTC. The rearrangement links TRBV24-1 to TRBJ1-2; TRBD1 matches at 7 bases. From germline, CDR1 is KGHDR and CDR2 SFDVKD. The CDR3 covers 13 residues. V lost 9 bases and J lost 4; bases outside the gene matches: 7.

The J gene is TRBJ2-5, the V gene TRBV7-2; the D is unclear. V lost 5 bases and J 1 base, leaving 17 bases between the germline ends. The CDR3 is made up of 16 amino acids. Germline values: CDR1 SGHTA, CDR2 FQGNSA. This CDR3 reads CASSPRRHSSQETQYF. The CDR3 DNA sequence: TGTGCCAGCAGCCCCCGAAGGCATTCCTCCCAAGAGACCCAGTACTTC.

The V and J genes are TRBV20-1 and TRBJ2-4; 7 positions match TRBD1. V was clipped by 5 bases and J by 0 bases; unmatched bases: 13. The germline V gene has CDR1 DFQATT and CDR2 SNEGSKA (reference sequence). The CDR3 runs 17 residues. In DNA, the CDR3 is TGCAGTGCTGGAACCGGGACAGCCTACTTAGCCAAAAACATTCAGTACTTC. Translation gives CSAGTGTAYLAKNIQYF.

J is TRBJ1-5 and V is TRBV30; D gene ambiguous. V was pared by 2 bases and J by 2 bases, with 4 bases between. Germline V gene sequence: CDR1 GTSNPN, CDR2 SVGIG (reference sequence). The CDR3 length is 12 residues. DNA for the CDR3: TGTGCCTGGAGTTCGGGCAATCAGCCCCAGCATTTT. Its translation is CAWSSGNQPQHF.

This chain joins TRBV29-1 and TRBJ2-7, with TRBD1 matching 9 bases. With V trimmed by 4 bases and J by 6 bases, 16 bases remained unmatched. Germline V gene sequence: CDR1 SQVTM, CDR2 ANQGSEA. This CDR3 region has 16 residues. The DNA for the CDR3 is TGCAGCGTTGTGACGATGAGGGCACAGGGGGCAGGCGAGCAGTACTTC. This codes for CSVVTMRAQGAGEQYF.

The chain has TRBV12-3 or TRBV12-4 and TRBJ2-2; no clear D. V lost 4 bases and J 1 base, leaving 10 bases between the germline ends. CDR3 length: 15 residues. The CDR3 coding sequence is TGTGCCAGCAGTTATTCGGGCCAGAACACCGGGGAGCTGTTTTTT. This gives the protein CASSYSGQNTGELFF.

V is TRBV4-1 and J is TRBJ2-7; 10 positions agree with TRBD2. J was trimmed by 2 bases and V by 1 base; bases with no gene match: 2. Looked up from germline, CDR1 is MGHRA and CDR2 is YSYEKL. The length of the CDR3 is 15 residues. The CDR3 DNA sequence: TGCGCCAGCAGCCAAGGAGCGGGGGGGACCTACGAGCAGTACTTC. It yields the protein CASSQGAGGTYEQYF.

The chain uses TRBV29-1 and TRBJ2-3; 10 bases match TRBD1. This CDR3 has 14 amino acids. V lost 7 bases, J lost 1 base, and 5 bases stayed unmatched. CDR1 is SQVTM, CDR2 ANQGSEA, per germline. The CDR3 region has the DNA TGCAGCGGGGACAGGGGCCTCGGCACAGATACGCAGTATTTT. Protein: CSGDRGLGTDTQYF.

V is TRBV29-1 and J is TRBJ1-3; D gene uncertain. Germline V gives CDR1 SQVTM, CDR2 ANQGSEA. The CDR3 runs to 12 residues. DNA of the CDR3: TGCAGTGCCTGGCACGGCGACGACACCATATATTTT. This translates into CSAWHGDDTIYF.

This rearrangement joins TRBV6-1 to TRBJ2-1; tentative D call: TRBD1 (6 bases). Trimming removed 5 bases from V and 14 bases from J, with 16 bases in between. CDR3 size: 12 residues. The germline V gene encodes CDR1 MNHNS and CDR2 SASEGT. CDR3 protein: CASSPVGDTKFF. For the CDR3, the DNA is TGTGCCAGCAGTCCCGTTGGGGACACTAAGTTCTTC.

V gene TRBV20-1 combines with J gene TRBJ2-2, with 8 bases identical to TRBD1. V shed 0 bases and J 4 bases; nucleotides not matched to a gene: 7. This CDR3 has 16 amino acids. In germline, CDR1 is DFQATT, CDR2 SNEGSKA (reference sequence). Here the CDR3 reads CSAREFRTGSTGELFF. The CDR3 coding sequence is TGCAGTGCTAGAGAATTTCGGACAGGGAGCACCGGGGAGCTGTTTTTT.

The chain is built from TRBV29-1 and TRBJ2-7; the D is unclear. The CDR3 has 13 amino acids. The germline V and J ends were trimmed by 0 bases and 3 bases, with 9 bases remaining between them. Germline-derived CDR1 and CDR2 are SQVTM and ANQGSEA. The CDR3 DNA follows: TGCAGCGTTGAAGAAGTGGTTGGCTACGAGCAGTACTTC. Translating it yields CSVEEVVGYEQYF.